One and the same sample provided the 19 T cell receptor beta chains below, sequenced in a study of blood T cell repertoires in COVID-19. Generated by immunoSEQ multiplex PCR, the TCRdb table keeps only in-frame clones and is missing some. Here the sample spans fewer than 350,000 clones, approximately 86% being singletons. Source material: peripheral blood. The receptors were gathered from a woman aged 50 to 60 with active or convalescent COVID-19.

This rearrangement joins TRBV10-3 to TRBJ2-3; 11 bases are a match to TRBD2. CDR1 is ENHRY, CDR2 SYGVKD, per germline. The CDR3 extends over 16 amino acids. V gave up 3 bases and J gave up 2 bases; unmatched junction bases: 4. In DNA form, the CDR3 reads TGTGCCATCAGTGACTCTAGCGGGGGGTACACAGATACGCAGTATTTT. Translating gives CAISDSSGGYTDTQYF.

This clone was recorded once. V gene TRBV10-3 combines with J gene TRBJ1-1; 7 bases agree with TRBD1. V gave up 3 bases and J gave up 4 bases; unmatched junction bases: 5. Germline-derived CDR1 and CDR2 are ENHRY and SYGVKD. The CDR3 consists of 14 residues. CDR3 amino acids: CAISDSPGGTEAFF. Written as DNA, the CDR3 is TGTGCCATCAGTGACTCTCCAGGGGGCACTGAAGCTTTCTTT.

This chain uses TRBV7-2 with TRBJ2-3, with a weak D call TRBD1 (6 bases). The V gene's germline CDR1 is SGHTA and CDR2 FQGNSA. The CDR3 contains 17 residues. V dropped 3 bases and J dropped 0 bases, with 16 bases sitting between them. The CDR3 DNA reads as TGTGCCAGCAGCTTGTTCGCGGACAGACATAGCACAGATACGCAGTATTTT. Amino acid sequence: CASSLFADRHSTDTQYF.

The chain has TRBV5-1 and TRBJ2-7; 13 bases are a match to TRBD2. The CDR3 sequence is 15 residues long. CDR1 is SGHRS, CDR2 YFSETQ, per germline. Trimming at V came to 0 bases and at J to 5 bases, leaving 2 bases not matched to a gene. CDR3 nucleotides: TGCGCCAGCAGCTTGGAGACTAGCGGGAGGCACGAGCAGTACTTC. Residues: CASSLETSGRHEQYF.

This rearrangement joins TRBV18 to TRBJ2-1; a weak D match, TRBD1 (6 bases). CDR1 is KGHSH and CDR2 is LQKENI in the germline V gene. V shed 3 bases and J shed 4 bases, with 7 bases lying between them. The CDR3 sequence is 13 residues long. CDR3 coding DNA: TGTGCCAGCTCACCGACAGGATACAATGAGCAGTTCTTC. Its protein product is CASSPTGYNEQFF.

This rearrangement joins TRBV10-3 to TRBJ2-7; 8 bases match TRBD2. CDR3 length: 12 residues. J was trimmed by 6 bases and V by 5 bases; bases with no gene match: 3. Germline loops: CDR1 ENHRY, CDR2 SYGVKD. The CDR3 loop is CAISRTSIEQYF. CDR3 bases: TGTGCCATCAGTCGGACTAGCATCGAGCAGTACTTC.

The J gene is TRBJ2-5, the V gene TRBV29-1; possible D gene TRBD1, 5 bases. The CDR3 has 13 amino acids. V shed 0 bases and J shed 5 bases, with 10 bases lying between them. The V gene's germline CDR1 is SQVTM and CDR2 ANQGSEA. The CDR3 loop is CSVEDQGRETQYF. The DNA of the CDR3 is TGCAGCGTTGAAGATCAGGGTAGGGAGACCCAGTACTTC.

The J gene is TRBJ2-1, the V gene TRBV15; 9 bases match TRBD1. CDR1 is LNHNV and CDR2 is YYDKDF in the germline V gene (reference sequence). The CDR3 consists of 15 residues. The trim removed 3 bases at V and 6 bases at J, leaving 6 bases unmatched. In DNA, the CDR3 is TGTGCCACCAGCAGGGACAGGGGTTTCGTCAATGAGCAGTTCTTC. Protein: CATSRDRGFVNEQFF.

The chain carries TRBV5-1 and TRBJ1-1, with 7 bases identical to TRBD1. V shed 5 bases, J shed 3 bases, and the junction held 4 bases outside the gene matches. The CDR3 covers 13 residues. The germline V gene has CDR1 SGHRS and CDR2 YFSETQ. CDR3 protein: CASRSGQHTEAFF. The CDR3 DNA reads TGCGCCAGCAGATCGGGACAGCACACTGAAGCTTTCTTT.

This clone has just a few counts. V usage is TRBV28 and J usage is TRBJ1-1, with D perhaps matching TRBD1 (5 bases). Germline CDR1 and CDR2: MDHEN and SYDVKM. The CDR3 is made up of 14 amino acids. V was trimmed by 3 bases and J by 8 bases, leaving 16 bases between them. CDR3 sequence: CASSFRPRDKEAFF. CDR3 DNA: TGTGCCAGCAGTTTTCGGCCCAGGGATAAAGAAGCTTTCTTT. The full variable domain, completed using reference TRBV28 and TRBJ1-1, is DVKVTQSSRYLVKRTGEKVFLECVQDMDHENMFWYRQDPGLGLRLIYFSYDVKMKEKGDIPEGYSVSREKKERFSLILESASTNQTSMYLCASSFRPRDKEAFFGQGTRLTVV.

The CDR3 coding sequence is TGCAGCGCCAGTGGGACATCCGGGTCCCCGGATACGCAGTATTTT. It translates to CSASGTSGSPDTQYF. The chain combines TRBV29-1 with TRBJ2-3, with D maybe TRBD1 (6 bases). V dropped 7 bases and J dropped 6 bases, with 23 bases sitting between them. The CDR3 sequence is 15 residues long. Germline V gives CDR1 SQVTM, CDR2 ANQGSEA.

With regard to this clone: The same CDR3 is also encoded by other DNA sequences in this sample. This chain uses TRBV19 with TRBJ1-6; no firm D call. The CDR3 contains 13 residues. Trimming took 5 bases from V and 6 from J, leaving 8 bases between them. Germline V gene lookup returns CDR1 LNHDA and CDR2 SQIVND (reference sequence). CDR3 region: CASSLPGNSPLHF. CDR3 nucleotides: TGTGCCAGTAGTTTGCCCGGTAATTCACCCCTCCACTTT. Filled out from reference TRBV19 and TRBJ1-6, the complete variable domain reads DGGITQSPKYLFRKEGQNVTLSCEQNLNHDAMYWYRQDPGQGLRLIYYSQIVNDFQKGDIAEGYSVSREKKESFPLTVTSAQKNPTAFYLCASSLPGNSPLHFGNGTRLTVT.

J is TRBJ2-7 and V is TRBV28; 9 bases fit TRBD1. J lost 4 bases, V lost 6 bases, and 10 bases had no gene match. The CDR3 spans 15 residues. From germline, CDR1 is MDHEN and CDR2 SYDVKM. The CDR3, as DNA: TGTGCCAGCAGCTTACCGGGACAGGGTCAATACGAGCAGTACTTC. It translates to CASSLPGQGQYEQYF.

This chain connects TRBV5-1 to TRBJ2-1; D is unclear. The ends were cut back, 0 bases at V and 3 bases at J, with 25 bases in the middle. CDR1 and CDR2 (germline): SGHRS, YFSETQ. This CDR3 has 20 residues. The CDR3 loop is CASSLGPSSLYTRLYNEQFF. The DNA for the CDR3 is TGCGCCAGCAGCTTGGGCCCTAGTTCCCTCTATACCCGCCTCTACAATGAGCAGTTCTTC.

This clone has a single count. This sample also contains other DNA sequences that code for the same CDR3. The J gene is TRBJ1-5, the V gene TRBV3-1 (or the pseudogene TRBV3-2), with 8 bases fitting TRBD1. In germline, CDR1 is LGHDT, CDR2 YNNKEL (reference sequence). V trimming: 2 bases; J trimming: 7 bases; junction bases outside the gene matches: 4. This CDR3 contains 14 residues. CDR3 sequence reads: CASSQTGGGQPQHF. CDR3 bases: TGTGCCAGCAGCCAAACAGGGGGTGGCCAGCCCCAGCATTTT.

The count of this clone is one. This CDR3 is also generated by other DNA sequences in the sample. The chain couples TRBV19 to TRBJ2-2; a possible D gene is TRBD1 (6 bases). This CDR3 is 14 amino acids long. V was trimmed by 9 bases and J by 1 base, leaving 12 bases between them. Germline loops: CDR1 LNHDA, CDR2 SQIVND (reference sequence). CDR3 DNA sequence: TGTGCCAGCCGAAAACAGGGGAACACCGGGGAGCTGTTTTTT. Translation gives CASRKQGNTGELFF.

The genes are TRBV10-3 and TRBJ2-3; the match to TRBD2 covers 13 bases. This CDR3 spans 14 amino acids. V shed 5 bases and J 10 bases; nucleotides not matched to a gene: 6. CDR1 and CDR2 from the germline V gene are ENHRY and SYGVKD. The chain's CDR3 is CAISWTSGGRSQYF. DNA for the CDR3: TGTGCCATCAGTTGGACTAGCGGGGGTCGATCGCAGTATTTT.

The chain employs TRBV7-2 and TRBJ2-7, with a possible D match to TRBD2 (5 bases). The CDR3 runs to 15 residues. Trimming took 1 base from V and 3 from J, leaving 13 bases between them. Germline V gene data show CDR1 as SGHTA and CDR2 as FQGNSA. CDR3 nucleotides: TGTGCCAGCAGCTTAGAATCCCAGCGGTTCTACGAGCAGTACTTC. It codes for CASSLESQRFYEQYF.

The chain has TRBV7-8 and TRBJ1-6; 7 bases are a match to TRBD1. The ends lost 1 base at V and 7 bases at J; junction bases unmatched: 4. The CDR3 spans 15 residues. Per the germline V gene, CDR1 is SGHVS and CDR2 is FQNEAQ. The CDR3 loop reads CASSLGQGGNSPLHF. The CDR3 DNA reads TGTGCCAGCAGCTTAGGACAGGGTGGGAATTCACCCCTCCACTTT.